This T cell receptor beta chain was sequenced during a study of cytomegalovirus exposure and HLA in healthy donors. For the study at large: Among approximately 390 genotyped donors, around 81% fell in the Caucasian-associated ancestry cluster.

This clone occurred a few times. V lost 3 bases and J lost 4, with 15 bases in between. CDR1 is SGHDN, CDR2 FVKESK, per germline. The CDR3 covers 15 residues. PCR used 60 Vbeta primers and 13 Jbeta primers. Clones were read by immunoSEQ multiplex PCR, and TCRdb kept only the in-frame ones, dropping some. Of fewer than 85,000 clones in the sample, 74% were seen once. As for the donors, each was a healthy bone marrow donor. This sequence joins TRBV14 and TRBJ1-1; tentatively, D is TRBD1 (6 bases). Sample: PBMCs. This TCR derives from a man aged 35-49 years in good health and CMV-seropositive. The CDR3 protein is CASSHQGSGRTEAFF. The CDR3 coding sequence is TGTGCCAGCAGCCACCAGGGGTCGGGTCGCACTGAAGCTTTCTTT.